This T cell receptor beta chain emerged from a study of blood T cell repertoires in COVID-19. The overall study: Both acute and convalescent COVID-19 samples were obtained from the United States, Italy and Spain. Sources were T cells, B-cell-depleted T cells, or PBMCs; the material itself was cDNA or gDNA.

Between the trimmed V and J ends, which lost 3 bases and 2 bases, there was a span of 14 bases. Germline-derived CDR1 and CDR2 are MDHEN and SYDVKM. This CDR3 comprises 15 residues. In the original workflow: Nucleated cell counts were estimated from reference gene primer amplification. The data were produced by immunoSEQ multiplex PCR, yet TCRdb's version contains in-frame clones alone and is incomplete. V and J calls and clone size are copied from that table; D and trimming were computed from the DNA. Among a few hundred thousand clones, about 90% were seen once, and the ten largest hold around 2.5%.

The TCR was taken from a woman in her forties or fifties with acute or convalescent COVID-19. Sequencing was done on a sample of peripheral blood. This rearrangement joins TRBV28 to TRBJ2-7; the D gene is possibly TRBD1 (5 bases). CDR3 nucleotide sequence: TGTGCCAGCAGTTTGGGGCATCCGGTCACCTACGAGCAGTACTTC. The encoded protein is CASSLGHPVTYEQYF.